This T cell receptor (beta chain) derives from a study of blood T cell repertoires in COVID-19. Produced via immunoSEQ multiplex PCR; TCRdb's table is partial and in-frame only. The sample carries under 300,000 clones, approximately 89% recorded once. Trimming cost V 3 bases and J 7 bases, with 17 bases left between them. Germline CDR1 reads GTSNPN; CDR2 reads SVGIG (reference sequence). This CDR3 spans 14 amino acids. Specimen: PBMCs or T cells enriched from blood (not recorded which). The receptor's source is a woman in her thirties or forties with acute COVID-19. This chain joins TRBV30 and TRBJ2-3; weak D call: TRBD2 (7 bases). CDR3 coding DNA: TGTGCCTGGAGCCCACTAGGGGGGGGGTATACGCAGTATTTT. Its protein is CAWSPLGGGYTQYF.